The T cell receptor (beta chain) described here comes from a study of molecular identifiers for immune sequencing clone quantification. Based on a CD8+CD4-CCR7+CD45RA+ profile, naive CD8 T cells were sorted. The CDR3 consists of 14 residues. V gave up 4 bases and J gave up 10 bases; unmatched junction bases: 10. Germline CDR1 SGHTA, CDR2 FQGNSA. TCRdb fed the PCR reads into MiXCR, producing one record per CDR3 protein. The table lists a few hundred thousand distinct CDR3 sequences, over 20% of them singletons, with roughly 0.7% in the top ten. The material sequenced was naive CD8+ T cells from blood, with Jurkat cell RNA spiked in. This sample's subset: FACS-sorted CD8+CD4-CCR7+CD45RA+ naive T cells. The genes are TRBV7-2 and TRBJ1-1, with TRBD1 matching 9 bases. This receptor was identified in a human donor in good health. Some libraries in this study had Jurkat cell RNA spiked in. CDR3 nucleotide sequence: TGTGCCAGCAGCTCGGGGACAGGGCGAATTTCAGCTTTCTTT. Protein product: CASSSGTGRISAFF.